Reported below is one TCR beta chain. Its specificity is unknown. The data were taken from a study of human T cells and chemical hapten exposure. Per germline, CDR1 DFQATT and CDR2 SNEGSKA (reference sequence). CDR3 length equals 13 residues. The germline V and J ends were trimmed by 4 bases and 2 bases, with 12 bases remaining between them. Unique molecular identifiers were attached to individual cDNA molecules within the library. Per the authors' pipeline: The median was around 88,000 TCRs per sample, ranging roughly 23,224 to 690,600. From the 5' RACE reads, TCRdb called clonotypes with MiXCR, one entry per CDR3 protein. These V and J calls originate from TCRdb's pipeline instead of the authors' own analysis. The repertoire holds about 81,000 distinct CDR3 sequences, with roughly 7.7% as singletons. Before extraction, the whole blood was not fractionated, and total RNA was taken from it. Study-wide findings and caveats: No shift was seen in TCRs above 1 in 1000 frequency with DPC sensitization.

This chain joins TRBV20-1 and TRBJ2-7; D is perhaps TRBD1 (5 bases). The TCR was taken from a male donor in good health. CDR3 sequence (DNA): TGCAGTGCTATTTCGGACAACACCTACGAGCAGTACTTC. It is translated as CSAISDNTYEQYF.